This T cell receptor (beta chain) was sequenced in a study of cytomegalovirus exposure and HLA in healthy donors. Study-wide results and limits: Rarity held for most TCR sequences, but there were some public TCRs that occurred in many donors.

TCRdb keeps only in-frame clones here, not all; method: immunoSEQ multiplex PCR. The profile covers 75,000 to 100,000 clones, with 95% to 97% appearing a single time and roughly 0.8% taken by the ten largest. This CDR3 contains 13 residues. V gave up 5 bases and J gave up 5 bases, with 12 bases separating them. In germline, CDR1 is SGHTA, CDR2 FQGTGA. In regard to this clone: Its antigen is currently unknown.

The genes are TRBV7-3 and TRBJ2-5; D may be TRBD2 (6 bases). The source is a young man in good health and CMV-seronegative. Sequencing was done on a sample of PBMCs. The CDR3 is CASSASVLETQYF. CDR3 bases: TGTGCCAGCAGCGCTAGCGTGCTTGAGACCCAGTACTTC.